This is a list of T cell receptor beta chains from one sample in a study of response to subunit inactivated influenza vaccine. TCRdb re-derived calls from the RT-PCR reads in MiXCR, one entry per CDR3 protein. The repertoire holds hundreds of thousands of distinct CDR3 sequences, with around 8% as singletons. Sequenced here: PBMCs from blood, sampled less than 30 months after vaccination. Receptors were obtained from a man aged 50 to 69 who received an inactivated influenza vaccine. CDR3s include the opening cysteine and the closing phenylalanine or tryptophan. The D gene is left open where the match is weak. A row's size may be missing; if present it is once, few, many or a size class.

J | V | D | size | DNA | CDR3
TRBJ2-3 | TRBV29-1 | NA | few | TGCAGCGTTGTCCGGAACACAGATACGCAGTATTTT | CSVVRNTDTQYF
TRBJ2-3 | TRBV5-1 | TRBD2 | few | TGCGCCAGCAGCTTGGCCCGGACTAGCGGGGGCTCAGATACGCAGTATTTT | CASSLARTSGGSDTQYF
TRBJ2-1 | TRBV28 | TRBD2 | NA | TGTGCCAGCAGCTATACCACGGTACTAGCGGGAACTTATGAGCAGTTCTTC | CASSYTTVLAGTYEQFF
TRBJ2-2 | TRBV5-1 | NA | NA | TGCGCCAGCAGCTTGGCGGGCGGGAAGACCGGGGAGCTGTTTTTT | CASSLAGGKTGELFF
TRBJ1-4 | TRBV4-1 | NA | few | TGCGCCAGCAGTCCCATGGGGCGGGAAAAACTGTTTTTT | CASSPMGREKLFF
TRBJ2-1 | TRBV4-3 | TRBD2 | few | TGCGCCAGCAGCCCATACGGGGGGAACGCACTCAGCTCCTACAATGAGCAGTTCTTC | CASSPYGGNALSSYNEQFF
TRBJ2-1 | TRBV10-3 | TRBD2 | few | TGTGCCATCAGTGAGTCTTCTAGCGGGACCTACAATGAGCAGTTCTTC | CAISESSSGTYNEQFF
TRBJ2-7 | TRBV9 | NA | once | TGTGCCAGCAGCGTAGAAGTGGGCCCCTACGAGCAGTACTTC | CASSVEVGPYEQYF
TRBJ2-7 | TRBV12-3/TRBV12-4 | TRBD1 | NA | TGTGCCAGCAGTACCGGGACAGAAGGCTACGAGCAGTACTTC | CASSTGTEGYEQYF
TRBJ2-7 | TRBV11-1 | NA | NA | TGTGCCAGCAGCTTAGTAGGGGGCTTAGGAGGGAGAAGAGACGAGCAGTACTTC | CASSLVGGLGGRRDEQYF
TRBJ2-7 | TRBV21-1 | NA | few | TGTGCCAGCAGCAAAGTGACGGAAAGCTCCTACGAGCAGTACTTC | CASSKVTESSYEQYF
TRBJ1-1 | TRBV20-1 | NA | few | TGCAGTGCTAGAGGACAGGAGATGAACACTGAAGCTTTCTTT | CSARGQEMNTEAFF
TRBJ1-5 | TRBV12-3/TRBV12-4 | NA | many | TGTGCCAGCACCAACAGGAGAAATCAGCCCCAGCATTTT | CASTNRRNQPQHF
TRBJ2-1 | TRBV7-2 | TRBD2 | NA | TGTGCCAGCAGCTTACGTTGGCTAGCGGGAGATGAGCAGTTCTTC | CASSLRWLAGDEQFF
TRBJ1-1 | TRBV14 | TRBD1 | NA | TGTGCCAGCAGCGGTAGACAGGGATTCCCATCTGAAGCTTTCTTT | CASSGRQGFPSEAFF
TRBJ1-1 | TRBV20-1 | NA | many | TGCAGTGCTAGGCCGACAGGAGGCACTGAAGCTTTCTTT | CSARPTGGTEAFF
TRBJ2-1 | TRBV4-1 | NA | few | TGCGCCAGCAGCGGGTTAGGGGGGGGCTATTACAATGAGCAGTTCTTC | CASSGLGGGYYNEQFF
TRBJ2-5 | TRBV7-2 | TRBD2 | many | TGTGCCAGCAGCTTCACTAGCGGGGCATCCGAGACCCAGTACTTC | CASSFTSGASETQYF
TRBJ2-3 | TRBV12-3/TRBV12-4 | NA | few | TGTGCCAGCAGTTTGGGGAACCTGGGCACAGATACGCAGTATTTT | CASSLGNLGTDTQYF
TRBJ2-3 | TRBV2 | TRBD1 | NA | TGTGCCAGCAGTGAAGAAGGGGGCATTAGCACAGATACGCAGTATTTT | CASSEEGGISTDTQYF
TRBJ1-5 | TRBV7-9 | NA | NA | TGTGCCAGCAGCTTAGGAGGTCCTCAGCCCCAGCATTTT | CASSLGGPQPQHF
TRBJ1-2 | TRBV5-6 | NA | NA | TGTGCCAGCAGCTTGGCCCAGGCTGGCTACACCTTC | CASSLAQAGYTF
TRBJ2-1 | TRBV6-1 | TRBD2 | many | TGTGCCAGCCGAGGGACTAGCGGGCTCAATGAGCAGTTCTTC | CASRGTSGLNEQFF
TRBJ2-3 | TRBV27 | TRBD2 | NA | TGTGCCAGCAGTTTATCGGTTGGACTAGCGAGCTACACAGATACGCAGTATTTT | CASSLSVGLASYTDTQYF
TRBJ2-2 | TRBV10-3 | TRBD2 | few | TGTGCCATCAGCATACCCCCGGGACTAGCGGGGGGGAACACCGGGGAGCTGTTTTTT | CAISIPPGLAGGNTGELFF
TRBJ2-3 | TRBV4-1 | TRBD1 | few | TGCGCCAGCAGCCTCCCATCCGACAGGGGAACAGATACGCAGTATTTT | CASSLPSDRGTDTQYF
TRBJ2-7 | TRBV7-9 | TRBD2 | NA | TGTGCCAGCAGCTCTTTAGCGGGAGGGTCCTCTGTCGAGCAGTACTTC | CASSSLAGGSSVEQYF
TRBJ2-5 | TRBV29-1 | NA | NA | TGCAGCGCTCGACCCAAGGAAGATACCCAGTACTTC | CSARPKEDTQYF
TRBJ1-2 | TRBV6-1 | TRBD1 | few | TGTGCCAGCAGAACGACAGGGGGCATCTATGGCTACACCTTC | CASRTTGGIYGYTF
TRBJ2-7 | TRBV6-2/TRBV6-3 | NA | few | TGTGCCAGCAGCTGGACAGCGGGAACCTACGAGCAGTACTTC | CASSWTAGTYEQYF
TRBJ2-7 | TRBV27 | NA | few | TGTGCCAGCAGTCATGGAACGAAGGTCTACGAGCAGTACTTC | CASSHGTKVYEQYF
TRBJ2-5 | TRBV20-1 | TRBD1 | NA | TGCAGTGCAAAACAGGGGGCGCGGGGAGAGACCCAGTACTTC | CSAKQGARGETQYF
TRBJ1-5 | TRBV6-4 | NA | few | TGTGCCAGCAGCCCGTATATTAACGGGCCCCAGCATTTT | CASSPYINGPQHF
TRBJ1-1 | TRBV5-1 | NA | few | TGCGCCAGCAGCATGGCTCCCGCGAACACTGAAGCTTTCTTT | CASSMAPANTEAFF
TRBJ2-7 | TRBV20-1 | NA | few | TGCAGTGCGCATCACGTGGGTGGCACCTACGAGCAGTACTTC | CSAHHVGGTYEQYF
TRBJ2-1 | TRBV4-3 | NA | NA | TGCGCCAGCAGCCAAGAACCCGGGATGGCCAAGTTCTTC | CASSQEPGMAKFF
TRBJ2-7 | TRBV28 | NA | many | TGTGCCAGCAGTTTATGGTCTGAGGCGGGGAGGAATTCCTACGAGCAGTACTTC | CASSLWSEAGRNSYEQYF
TRBJ1-5 | TRBV5-6 | NA | many | TGTGCCAGCAGCTTCGGCCAGATTAGCAATCAGCCCCAGCATTTT | CASSFGQISNQPQHF
TRBJ2-2 | TRBV6-1 | NA | few | TGTGCCAGCAGCTCTCTGGGAGGCGGGGAGCTGTTTTTT | CASSSLGGGELFF
TRBJ1-5 | TRBV12-3/TRBV12-4 | NA | many | TGTGCCAGCAGTCAACAGGGCACCAATCAGCCCCAGCATTTT | CASSQQGTNQPQHF
TRBJ1-1 | TRBV18 | NA | NA | TGTGCCAGCTCACCGGCCTCTCGGACTGAAGCTTTCTTT | CASSPASRTEAFF
TRBJ2-7 | TRBV18 | NA | few | TGTGCCAGCTCACCAATGGAAGGGGTCTCCTACGAGCAGTACTTC | CASSPMEGVSYEQYF
TRBJ1-4 | TRBV7-2 | NA | many | TGTGCCAGCAGCTTAGAACCGGGAGGAAAACTGTTTTTT | CASSLEPGGKLFF
TRBJ1-1 | TRBV20-1 | NA | NA | TGCAGTGCTCCCGAGGCTGGGGGGCCAAATGAAGCTTTCTTT | CSAPEAGGPNEAFF
TRBJ2-1 | TRBV18 | NA | few | TGTGCCAGTTCGGTGGGACGGGGGATCTCCTACAATGAGCAGTTCTTC | CASSVGRGISYNEQFF